This is a list of T cell receptor beta chains from one sample in a study of blood T cell repertoires in COVID-19. Using immunoSEQ multiplex PCR, the repertoire was profiled, and TCRdb retains in-frame clones only, with some absent. Here the sample spans approximately 64,000 clones, 88% being singletons. Sequenced input: PBMCs or T cells enriched from blood (not recorded which). These receptors originate from a woman aged 40 to 50 who had recovered from COVID-19. Both conserved end residues are part of each CDR3. D genes are given only for firm matches. The size field is filled for only some rows; it gives once, few, many or a size class.

V: TRBV7-9
D: NA
J: TRBJ2-5
size: few
DNA: TGTGCCAGCAGCTTAGTTTCGGTAGCGGACCAAGAGACCCAGTACTTC
CDR3: CASSLVSVADQETQYF

V: TRBV6-5
D: TRBD1
J: TRBJ1-1
size: NA
DNA: TGTGCCAGCAACAACGACAGGGGTGGTGAAGCTTTCTTT
CDR3: CASNNDRGGEAFF

V: TRBV7-2
D: TRBD2
J: TRBJ2-5
size: once
DNA: TGTGCCAGCAGCTTAACTAGCGGGGGGTGGGAGACCCAGTACTTC
CDR3: CASSLTSGGWETQYF

V: TRBV2
D: NA
J: TRBJ1-5
size: NA
DNA: TGTGCCAGCTCCCGAGAGGCCTCGGGGGGCCAGCCCCAGCATTTT
CDR3: CASSREASGGQPQHF

V: TRBV10-3
D: TRBD1
J: TRBJ1-1
size: NA
DNA: TGTGCCATCAGTGAGCCTCGACAGGGGCCCAACACTGAAGCTTTCTTT
CDR3: CAISEPRQGPNTEAFF

V: TRBV12-3/TRBV12-4
D: NA
J: TRBJ2-2
size: NA
DNA: TGTGGGTGTGGAGCGAAGGCCGGGGAGCTGTTTTTT
CDR3: CGCGAKAGELFF

V: TRBV6-1
D: NA
J: TRBJ1-1
size: many
DNA: TGTGCCAGCAGTGAAGCGGGCAGGGGTGGGTCTGAAGCTTTCTTT
CDR3: CASSEAGRGGSEAFF

V: TRBV3-1/TRBV3-2
D: NA
J: TRBJ2-7
size: NA
DNA: TGTGCCAGCGGTGAGGTCTCCCACGAGCAGTACTTC
CDR3: CASGEVSHEQYF

V: TRBV7-9
D: TRBD1
J: TRBJ1-6
size: NA
DNA: TGTGCCAGCAGCTTAACCGGGACAGGGGAATCACCCCTCCACTTT
CDR3: CASSLTGTGESPLHF

V: TRBV14
D: NA
J: TRBJ1-2
size: NA
DNA: TGTGCCAGCAGCCGGGGAGGGACTTCTAACTATGGCTACACCTTC
CDR3: CASSRGGTSNYGYTF

V: TRBV20-1
D: TRBD2
J: TRBJ2-3
size: NA
DNA: TGCAGTGCTAGTATGCCCCCACCGGGAGGAGGAGCAGATACGCAGTATTTT
CDR3: CSASMPPPGGGADTQYF

V: TRBV2
D: TRBD2
J: TRBJ2-1
size: NA
DNA: TGTGCCAGCAGGACCTCGACTAGCGGGGGTGGCAATGAGCAGTTCTTC
CDR3: CASRTSTSGGGNEQFF

V: TRBV7-2
D: NA
J: TRBJ2-7
size: NA
DNA: TGTGCCAGCGCTCTTAGATCCCGGCAGCGGGCGATCTACGAGCAGTACTTC
CDR3: CASALRSRQRAIYEQYF

V: TRBV6-5
D: TRBD2
J: TRBJ2-5
size: NA
DNA: TGTGCCAGCAGTTACCCCCTAGCGGGGGGTGAAGAGACCCAGTACTTC
CDR3: CASSYPLAGGEETQYF

V: TRBV2
D: TRBD1
J: TRBJ1-5
size: NA
DNA: TGTGCCAGCAGGACAGACAGGGGTAGCAATCAGCCCCAGCATTTT
CDR3: CASRTDRGSNQPQHF

V: TRBV10-1
D: TRBD2
J: TRBJ2-3
size: few
DNA: TGCGCCAGCAACAGCGGGGAAATGACAGATACGCAGTATTTT
CDR3: CASNSGEMTDTQYF

V: TRBV10-3
D: NA
J: TRBJ1-3
size: NA
DNA: TGTGCCATCAGTGAGGGGGCCAACTCTGGAAACACCATATATTTT
CDR3: CAISEGANSGNTIYF

V: TRBV6-2/TRBV6-3
D: NA
J: TRBJ1-3
size: NA
DNA: TGTGCCAGCAGTTACTCAAGAGGGACAGGAAACACCATATATTTT
CDR3: CASSYSRGTGNTIYF

V: TRBV6-1
D: NA
J: TRBJ1-5
size: NA
DNA: TGTGCCAGCAGTGATATTGCGAGAATCGGTCAGCCCCAGCATTTT
CDR3: CASSDIARIGQPQHF

V: TRBV2
D: NA
J: TRBJ2-1
size: NA
DNA: TGTGCCAGTGTGCTCCTCTCTAACGAGTTGGATGAGCAGTTCTTC
CDR3: CASVLLSNELDEQFF

V: TRBV19
D: NA
J: TRBJ1-5
size: once
DNA: TGTGCCAGTAGTATTCGGGGGGCGCGGGGCAATCAGCCCCAGCATTTT
CDR3: CASSIRGARGNQPQHF

V: TRBV14
D: NA
J: TRBJ2-1
size: NA
DNA: TGTGCCAGCAGCCATCTGGCGAGCGGGCGACGCTACAATGAGCAGTTCTTC
CDR3: CASSHLASGRRYNEQFF

V: TRBV2
D: NA
J: TRBJ1-6
size: few
DNA: TGTGCCAGCAGTGTCAGGTATTCACCCCTCCACTTT
CDR3: CASSVRYSPLHF

V: TRBV4-2
D: NA
J: TRBJ1-1
size: few
DNA: TGTGCCAGCAGCCAAGTTGACAAGAACACTGAAGCTTTCTTT
CDR3: CASSQVDKNTEAFF

V: TRBV11-3
D: TRBD1
J: TRBJ1-2
size: NA
DNA: TGTGCCAGCAGCTCGGAGGGGAGGACAGGGAGCTATGGCTACACCTTC
CDR3: CASSSEGRTGSYGYTF

V: TRBV5-8
D: TRBD1
J: TRBJ1-5
size: NA
DNA: TGTGCCAGCAGCCGGGACAGGGGGCGACATCAGCCCCAGCATTTT
CDR3: CASSRDRGRHQPQHF

V: TRBV3-1/TRBV3-2
D: NA
J: TRBJ1-1
size: NA
DNA: TGTGCCAGCAGCCATGGCGGTAACACTGAAGCTTTCTTT
CDR3: CASSHGGNTEAFF

V: TRBV7-2
D: NA
J: TRBJ1-6
size: NA
DNA: TGTGCCAGCAGCCCCGATCGGGCAGGGTTCTCACCCCTCCACTTT
CDR3: CASSPDRAGFSPLHF

V: TRBV12-3/TRBV12-4
D: TRBD1
J: TRBJ1-1
size: NA
DNA: TGTGCCAGCAGCCGGACAGGGTTCGAAGCTTTCTTT
CDR3: CASSRTGFEAFF

V: TRBV5-1
D: NA
J: TRBJ2-3
size: NA
DNA: TGCGCCAGCAGCCATCCTGGGGGGGGCCCAACAGATACGCAGTATTTT
CDR3: CASSHPGGGPTDTQYF

V: TRBV6-5
D: NA
J: TRBJ1-5
size: NA
DNA: TGTGCCAGCAGGGGCGTCGGCAATCAGCCCCAGCATTTT
CDR3: CASRGVGNQPQHF

V: TRBV3-1/TRBV3-2
D: NA
J: TRBJ1-2
size: NA
DNA: TGTGCCAGCAGCCAAGATCCGCAGGTAGGAGGCTACACCTTC
CDR3: CASSQDPQVGGYTF

V: TRBV3-1/TRBV3-2
D: NA
J: TRBJ1-2
size: NA
DNA: TGTGCCAGCAGCCAAGATCCAGGGCAGATGGGGGGCTATGGCTACACCTTC
CDR3: CASSQDPGQMGGYGYTF

V: TRBV27
D: NA
J: TRBJ1-2
size: NA
DNA: TGTGCCAGCAGTTTCACTTTTTCAGGGAATGGCTACACCTTC
CDR3: CASSFTFSGNGYTF

V: TRBV19
D: TRBD1
J: TRBJ1-5
size: NA
DNA: TGTGCCAGTAGTGGGACAGGTCGTAGCAATCAGCCCCAGCATTTT
CDR3: CASSGTGRSNQPQHF

V: TRBV5-1
D: NA
J: TRBJ1-3
size: NA
DNA: TGCGCCAGCAGCCCCTTCATGACACCGAGCTCTGGAAACACCATATATTTT
CDR3: CASSPFMTPSSGNTIYF

V: TRBV15
D: TRBD1
J: TRBJ1-5
size: few
DNA: TGTGCCACCAGCGGGGACAGGGGAATGGGCAATCAGCCCCAGCATTTT
CDR3: CATSGDRGMGNQPQHF

V: TRBV5-1
D: TRBD1
J: TRBJ1-4
size: once
DNA: TGCGCCAGCAGCTTAGGGACAGGAGGGGGTGAAAAACTGTTTTTT
CDR3: CASSLGTGGGEKLFF

V: TRBV2
D: NA
J: TRBJ1-1
size: once
DNA: TGTGCCAGCAGACATGACAATCCTGAAGCTTTCTTT
CDR3: CASRHDNPEAFF

V: TRBV19
D: NA
J: TRBJ2-1
size: NA
DNA: TGTGCCAGTAGTAGAACTTACAATGAGCAGTTCTTC
CDR3: CASSRTYNEQFF

V: TRBV19
D: NA
J: TRBJ2-5
size: NA
DNA: TGTGCCACACAAGATACGTACCAAGAGACCCAGTACTTC
CDR3: CATQDTYQETQYF

V: TRBV4-1
D: NA
J: TRBJ1-2
size: once
DNA: TGCGCCAGCAGCCAAGCCGGGACGGGAGGCTATGGCTACACCTTC
CDR3: CASSQAGTGGYGYTF

V: TRBV6-5
D: TRBD1
J: TRBJ1-1
size: NA
DNA: TGTGCCAGCAGTTGGACAGGAGCGAACACTGAAGCTTTCTTT
CDR3: CASSWTGANTEAFF

V: TRBV6-6
D: NA
J: TRBJ2-7
size: NA
DNA: TGTGCCAGCAGGGGGAGTGTCTACGAGCAGTACTTC
CDR3: CASRGSVYEQYF

V: TRBV9
D: TRBD1
J: TRBJ2-7
size: NA
DNA: TGTGCCAGCAGCCCGCGGACAGGGGAGAATTACGAGCAGTACTTC
CDR3: CASSPRTGENYEQYF

V: TRBV19
D: NA
J: TRBJ1-2
size: NA
DNA: TGTGCCAGTAGTATATCGCTGGGGGCGGATTATGGCTACACCTTC
CDR3: CASSISLGADYGYTF

V: TRBV11-2
D: NA
J: TRBJ1-3
size: NA
DNA: TGTGCCAGCAGCTTAGAGGAGGGGTGGGGAAACACCATATATTTT
CDR3: CASSLEEGWGNTIYF

V: TRBV10-3
D: TRBD1
J: TRBJ1-1
size: NA
DNA: TGTGCCATCAACCAGGGGGCGAACACTGAAGCTTTCTTT
CDR3: CAINQGANTEAFF

V: TRBV12-3/TRBV12-4
D: NA
J: TRBJ1-2
size: NA
DNA: TGTGCCAGCAGCTCAGGGGATTATGGCTACACCTTC
CDR3: CASSSGDYGYTF

V: TRBV6-5
D: TRBD1
J: TRBJ1-5
size: NA
DNA: TGTGCCAGCAGGGTCGGACAGGGAGATCAGCCCCAGCATTTT
CDR3: CASRVGQGDQPQHF

V: TRBV11-3
D: TRBD2
J: TRBJ2-5
size: NA
DNA: TGTGCCAGCAGCCCCGCGGCGGGGGGGCTTGGGGAGACCCAGTACTTC
CDR3: CASSPAAGGLGETQYF

V: TRBV6-5
D: NA
J: TRBJ1-5
size: NA
DNA: TGTGCCAGCAGTTACAGGGGAAGCAATCAGCCCCAGCATTTT
CDR3: CASSYRGSNQPQHF

V: TRBV11-2
D: TRBD2
J: TRBJ2-1
size: NA
DNA: TGTGCCAGCAGCATAGCGGGGGGTGTCAATGAGCAGTTCTTC
CDR3: CASSIAGGVNEQFF

V: TRBV5-1
D: TRBD2
J: TRBJ2-5
size: NA
DNA: TGCGCCAGCTCTAGCGGGGGATTCCAAGAGACCCAGTACTTC
CDR3: CASSSGGFQETQYF

V: TRBV11-3
D: NA
J: TRBJ2-2
size: NA
DNA: TGTGCCAGCAGCTTAGTGGCGGGTTCCGGGGAGCTGTTTTTT
CDR3: CASSLVAGSGELFF

V: TRBV20-1
D: NA
J: TRBJ2-5
size: NA
DNA: TGCAGTGCTAGTGCGGCAGGCCTACAAGAGACCCAGTACTTC
CDR3: CSASAAGLQETQYF

V: TRBV5-4
D: NA
J: TRBJ2-3
size: NA
DNA: TGTGCCAGCAGCCCACACACAGATACGCAGTATTTT
CDR3: CASSPHTDTQYF

V: TRBV27
D: NA
J: TRBJ1-2
size: NA
DNA: TGTGCCAGCAGTTTATCGAGGGATTATGGCTACACCTTC
CDR3: CASSLSRDYGYTF